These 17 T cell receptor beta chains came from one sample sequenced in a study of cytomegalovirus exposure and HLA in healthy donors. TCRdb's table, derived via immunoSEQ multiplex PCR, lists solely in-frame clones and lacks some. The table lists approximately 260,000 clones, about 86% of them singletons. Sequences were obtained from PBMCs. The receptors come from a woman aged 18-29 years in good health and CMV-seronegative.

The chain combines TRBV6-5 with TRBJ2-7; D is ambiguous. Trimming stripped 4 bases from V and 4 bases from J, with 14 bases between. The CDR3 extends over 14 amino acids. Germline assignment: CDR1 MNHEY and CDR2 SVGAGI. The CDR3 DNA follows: TGTGCCAGCAGTTTAAGACACCACTCATACGAGCAGTACTTC. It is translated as CASSLRHHSYEQYF.

DNA for the CDR3: TGTGCCAGCAGTTACGTAGCCAACACTGAAGCTTTCTTT. Translation gives CASSYVANTEAFF. This sequence joins TRBV6-5 and TRBJ1-1; the D is unclear. The CDR3 is 13 residues long. Trimming stripped 2 bases from V and 2 bases from J, with 6 bases between. Per the germline V gene, CDR1 is MNHEY and CDR2 is SVGAGI.

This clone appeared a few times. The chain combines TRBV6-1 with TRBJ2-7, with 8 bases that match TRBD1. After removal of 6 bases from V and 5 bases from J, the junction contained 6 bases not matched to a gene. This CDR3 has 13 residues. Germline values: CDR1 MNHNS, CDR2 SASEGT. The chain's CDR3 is CASSRDRHNEQYF. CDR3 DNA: TGTGCCAGCAGCCGGGACAGGCACAACGAGCAGTACTTC.

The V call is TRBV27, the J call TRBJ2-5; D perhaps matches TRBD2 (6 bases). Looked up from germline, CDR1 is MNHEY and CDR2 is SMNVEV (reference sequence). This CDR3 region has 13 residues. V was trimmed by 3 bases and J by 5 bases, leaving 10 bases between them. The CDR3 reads CASSLEGRETQYF. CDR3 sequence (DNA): TGTGCCAGCAGTTTGGAGGGGCGGGAGACCCAGTACTTC.

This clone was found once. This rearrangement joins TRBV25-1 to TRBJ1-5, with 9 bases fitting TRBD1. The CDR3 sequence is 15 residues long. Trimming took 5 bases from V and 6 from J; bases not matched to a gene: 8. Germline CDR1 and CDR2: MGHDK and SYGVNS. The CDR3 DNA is TGTGCCAGCAGTCCAGGACAGGGGTTTGGTCAGCCCCAGCATTTT. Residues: CASSPGQGFGQPQHF.

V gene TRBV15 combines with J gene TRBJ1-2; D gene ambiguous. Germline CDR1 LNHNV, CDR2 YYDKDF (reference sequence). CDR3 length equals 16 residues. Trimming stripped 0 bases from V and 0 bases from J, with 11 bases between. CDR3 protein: CATSRELAGANYGYTF. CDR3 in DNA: TGTGCCACCAGCAGAGAGCTCGCCGGAGCTAACTATGGCTACACCTTC.

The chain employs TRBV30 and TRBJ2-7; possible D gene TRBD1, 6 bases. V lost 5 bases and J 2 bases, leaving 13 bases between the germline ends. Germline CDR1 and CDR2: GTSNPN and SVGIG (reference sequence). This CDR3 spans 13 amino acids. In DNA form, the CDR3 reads TGTGCCTGGGGGTCGGGACACACCTACGAGCAGTACTTC. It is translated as CAWGSGHTYEQYF.

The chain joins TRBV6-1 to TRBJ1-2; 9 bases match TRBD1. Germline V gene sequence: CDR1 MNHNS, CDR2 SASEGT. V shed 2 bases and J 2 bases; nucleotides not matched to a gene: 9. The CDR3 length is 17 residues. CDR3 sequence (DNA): TGTGCCAGCAGTGAATTAGGGGACAGGGCGATAAACTATGGCTACACCTTC. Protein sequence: CASSELGDRAINYGYTF.

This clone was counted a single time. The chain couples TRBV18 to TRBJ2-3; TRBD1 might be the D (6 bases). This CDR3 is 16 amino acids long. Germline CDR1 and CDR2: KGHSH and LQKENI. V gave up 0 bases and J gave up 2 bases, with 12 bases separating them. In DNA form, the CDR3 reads TGTGCCAGCTCACCACCTTGGCAGGGGCCCACAGATACGCAGTATTTT. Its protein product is CASSPPWQGPTDTQYF.

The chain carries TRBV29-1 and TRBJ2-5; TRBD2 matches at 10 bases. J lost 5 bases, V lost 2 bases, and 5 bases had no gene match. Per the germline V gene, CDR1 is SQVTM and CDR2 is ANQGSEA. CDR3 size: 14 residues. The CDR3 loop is CSVESGRAQETQYF. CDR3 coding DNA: TGCAGCGTTGAAAGCGGGAGGGCCCAGGAGACCCAGTACTTC.

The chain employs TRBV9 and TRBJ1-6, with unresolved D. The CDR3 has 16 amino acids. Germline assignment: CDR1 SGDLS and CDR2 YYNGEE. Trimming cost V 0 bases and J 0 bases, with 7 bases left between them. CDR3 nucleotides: TGTGCCAGCAGCGTAGGAGTTAGCTCCTATAATTCACCCCTCCACTTT. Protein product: CASSVGVSSYNSPLHF.

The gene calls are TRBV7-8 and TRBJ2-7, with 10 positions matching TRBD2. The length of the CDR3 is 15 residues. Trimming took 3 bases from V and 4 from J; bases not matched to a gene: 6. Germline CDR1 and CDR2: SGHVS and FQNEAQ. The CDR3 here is CASSLHSGRWYEQYF. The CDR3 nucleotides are TGTGCCAGCAGCTTGCATAGCGGGAGGTGGTACGAGCAGTACTTC.

CDR3 sequence reads: CASSLDTPAAASYNEQFF. CDR3 coding DNA: TGTGCCAGCAGCTTAGATACTCCCGCGGCGGCATCCTACAATGAGCAGTTCTTC. This chain links TRBV11-3 with TRBJ2-1; D is uncertain. With 0 bases removed from V and 1 base from J, the gap between germline ends came to 16 bases. Germline CDR1 SGHNT, CDR2 YENEEA. The CDR3 is made up of 18 amino acids.

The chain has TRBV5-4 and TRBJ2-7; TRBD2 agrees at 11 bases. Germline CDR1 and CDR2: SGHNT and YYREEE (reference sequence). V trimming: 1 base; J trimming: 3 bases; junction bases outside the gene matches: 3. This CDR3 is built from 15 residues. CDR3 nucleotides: TGTGCCAGCAGCTTGAAAACTAGCGGGGGCTACGAGCAGTACTTC. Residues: CASSLKTSGGYEQYF. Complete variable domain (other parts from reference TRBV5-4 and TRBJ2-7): ETGVTQSPTHLIKTRGQQVTLRCSSQSGHNTVSWYQQALGQGPQFIFQYYREEENGRGNFPPRFSGLQFPNYSSELNVNALELDDSALYLCASSLKTSGGYEQYFGPGTRLTVT.

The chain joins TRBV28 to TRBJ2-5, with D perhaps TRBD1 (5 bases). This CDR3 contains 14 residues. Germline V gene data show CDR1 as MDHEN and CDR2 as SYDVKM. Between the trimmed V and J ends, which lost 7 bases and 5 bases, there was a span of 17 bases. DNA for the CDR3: TGTGCCAGCAACTACAGGTCCCTCGGGGAGACCCAGTACTTC. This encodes CASNYRSLGETQYF.

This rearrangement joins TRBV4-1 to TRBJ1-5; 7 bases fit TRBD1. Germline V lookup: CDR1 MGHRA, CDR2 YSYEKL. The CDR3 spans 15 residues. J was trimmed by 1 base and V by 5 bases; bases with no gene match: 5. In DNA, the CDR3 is TGCGCCAGCAGCGCTTCAGGGGGGAGCAATCAGCCCCAGCATTTT. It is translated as CASSASGGSNQPQHF.

The CDR3 DNA reads TGTGCCAGCAGTGACATCGGGACACCCTCAATTGCCGAAGCTTTCTTT. It specifies CASSDIGTPSIAEAFF. This chain connects TRBV2 to TRBJ1-1, with D perhaps TRBD1 (6 bases). Germline lookup yields CDR1 SNHLY and CDR2 FYNNEI. The CDR3 is 16 amino acids. V shed 3 bases and J shed 8 bases, with 22 bases lying between them.